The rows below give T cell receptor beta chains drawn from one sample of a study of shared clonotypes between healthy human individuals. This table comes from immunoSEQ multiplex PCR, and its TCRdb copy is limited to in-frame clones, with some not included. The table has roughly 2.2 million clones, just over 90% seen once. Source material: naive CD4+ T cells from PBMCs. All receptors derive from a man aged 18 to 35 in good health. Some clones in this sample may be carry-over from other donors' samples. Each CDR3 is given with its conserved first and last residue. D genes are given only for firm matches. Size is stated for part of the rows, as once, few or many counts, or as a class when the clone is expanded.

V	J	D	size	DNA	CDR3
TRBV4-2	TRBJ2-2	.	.	TGTGCCAGCAGCCAACTTTGGGCGTCTGCCGGGGAGCTGTTTTTT	CASSQLWASAGELFF
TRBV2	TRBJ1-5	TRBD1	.	TGTGCCAGCAGTGACAGGGGGCGCGGGGCCCAGCATTTT	CASSDRGRGAQHF
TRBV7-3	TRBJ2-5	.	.	TGTGCCAGCAGCTCGTTGGACAGCCAAGAGACCCAGTACTTC	CASSSLDSQETQYF
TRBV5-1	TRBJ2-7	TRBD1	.	TGCGCCAGCAGCTTGGCGGTGGCAGGGGGCAGGGAGCAGTACTTC	CASSLAVAGGREQYF
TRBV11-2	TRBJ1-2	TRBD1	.	TGTGCCAGCAGCCGACAGGGGAACTATGGCTACACCTTC	CASSRQGNYGYTF
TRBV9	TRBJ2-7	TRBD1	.	TGTGCCAGCAGCCCTCACGGACCGGGACAGGGCTACGAGCAGTACTTC	CASSPHGPGQGYEQYF
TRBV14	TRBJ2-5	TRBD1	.	TGTGCCAGCCGATCCCGGGACAGCCACCAAGAGACCCAGTACTTC	CASRSRDSHQETQYF
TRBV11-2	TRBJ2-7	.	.	TGTGCCAGCAGCTTTGTCAGGGGGGCCTACGAGCAGTACTTC	CASSFVRGAYEQYF
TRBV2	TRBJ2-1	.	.	TGTGCCAGCGGGAGTTTTAAGGCCTTGAGAGAGCAGTTCTTC	CASGSFKALREQFF
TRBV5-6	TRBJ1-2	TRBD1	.	TGTGCCAGCAGCCTCCGGACAGGGGGCAGCTACACCTTC	CASSLRTGGSYTF
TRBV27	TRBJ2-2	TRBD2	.	TGTGCCAGCACCTCTCCTGGGACTAGCGGGACGGGCGGGGAGCTGTTTTTT	CASTSPGTSGTGGELFF
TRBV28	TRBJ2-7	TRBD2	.	TGTGCCAGCAGTCTCCCGGGACTAGTATTCTACGAGCAGTACTTC	CASSLPGLVFYEQYF
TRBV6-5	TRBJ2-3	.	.	TGTGCCAGCATGCGACGGTTAAGCACAGATACGCAGTATTTT	CASMRRLSTDTQYF
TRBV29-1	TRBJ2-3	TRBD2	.	TGCAGCGTTGGAGTAGCGGGAGGGCCGGGCACAGATACGCAGTATTTT	CSVGVAGGPGTDTQYF
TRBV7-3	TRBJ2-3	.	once	TGTGCCAGCAGCTTAACGACCTATTCCACAGATACGCAGTATTTT	CASSLTTYSTDTQYF
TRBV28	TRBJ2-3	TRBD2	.	TGTGCCAGCAAGGTCATCACCCCGCGGGAGGGCCTGGATACGCAGTATTTT	CASKVITPREGLDTQYF
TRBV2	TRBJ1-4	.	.	TGTGCCAGCAGATCTACGGATTACTTTGCAACTAATGAAAAACTGTTTTTT	CASRSTDYFATNEKLFF
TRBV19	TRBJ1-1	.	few	TGTGCCAGTAGTGTGACCCTGTTGAATGAAGCTTTCTTT	CASSVTLLNEAFF
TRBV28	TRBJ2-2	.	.	TGTGCCAGCAGGGCTTTCACCGGGGAGCTGTTTTTT	CASRAFTGELFF
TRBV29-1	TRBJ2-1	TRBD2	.	TGCAGCGTTGAAGGGACTAGCGGGAAGTTGTGGTCCTACAATGAGCAGTTCTTC	CSVEGTSGKLWSYNEQFF
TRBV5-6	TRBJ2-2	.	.	TGTGCCAGCAGCGACGACTACCGAACGGCGGGCACCGGGGAGCTGTTTTTT	CASSDDYRTAGTGELFF
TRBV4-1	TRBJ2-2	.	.	TGCGCCAGCAGCAAGCCCTCGGTTCAACTGGGGGAGCTGTTTTTT	CASSKPSVQLGELFF
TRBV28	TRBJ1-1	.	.	TGTGCCAGCAGTTTCCCGCGGACGGGGAACACTGAAGCTTTCTTT	CASSFPRTGNTEAFF
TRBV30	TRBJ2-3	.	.	TGTGCCTGGAGTACCTCGGTCGTCACAGATACGCAGTATTTT	CAWSTSVVTDTQYF
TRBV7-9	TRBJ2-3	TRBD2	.	TGTGCCAGCTTTCAAGGACTAGCGGGACTCACAGATACGCAGTATTTT	CASFQGLAGLTDTQYF
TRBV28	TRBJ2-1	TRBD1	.	TGTGCCAGCAGTAAGATTACCGGGACAGGGTACCCCAATGAGCAGTTCTTC	CASSKITGTGYPNEQFF
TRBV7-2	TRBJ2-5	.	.	TGTGCCAGCAGCTTAGGGCCCCGGTTGGGACACACTACCCAAGAGACCCAGTACTTC	CASSLGPRLGHTTQETQYF
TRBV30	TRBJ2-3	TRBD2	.	TGTGCCTGGAGTCCGGGACTAGCGGGAGTGGATACGCAGTATTTT	CAWSPGLAGVDTQYF
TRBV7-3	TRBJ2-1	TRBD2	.	TGTGCCAGCAGCTTAATGGCGGGGGAGTACAATGAGCAGTTCTTC	CASSLMAGEYNEQFF
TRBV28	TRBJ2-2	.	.	TGTGCCAGCAGTTTGAGCACCGGGGAGCTGTTTTTT	CASSLSTGELFF
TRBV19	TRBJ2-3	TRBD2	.	TGTGCCAGTAGTATTCCCGTAGCGGGAGGTCGGGATACGCAGTATTTT	CASSIPVAGGRDTQYF
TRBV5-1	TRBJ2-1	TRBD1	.	TGCGCCAGCAGCTTTGGACAGGGGGCGATCGACAATGAGCAGTTCTTC	CASSFGQGAIDNEQFF
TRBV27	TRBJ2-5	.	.	TGTGCCAGCGCCCCACAGGGTTCGGAGACCCAGTACTTC	CASAPQGSETQYF
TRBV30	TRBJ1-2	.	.	TGTGCCTGGAGGGGAGGGACCGACTCTTATGGCTACACCTTC	CAWRGGTDSYGYTF
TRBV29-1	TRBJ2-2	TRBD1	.	TGCAGCGTCCGACAGGGGTCGAACACCGGGGAGCTGTTTTTT	CSVRQGSNTGELFF
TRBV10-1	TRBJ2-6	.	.	TGCGCCAGCAGTGAAATTCCGGGGGGGGCCAACGTCCTGACTTTC	CASSEIPGGANVLTF
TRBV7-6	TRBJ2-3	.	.	TGTGCCAGCAGCACAAAAACTGGGGCTGCGCAGTATTTT	CASSTKTGAAQYF
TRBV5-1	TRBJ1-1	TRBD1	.	TGCGCCAGCAGCCGGGACAGGGTAGAGAACACTGAAGCTTTCTTT	CASSRDRVENTEAFF
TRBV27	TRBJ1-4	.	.	TGTGCCAGCAGTTTAGGGACGGCTGGAGTGGGTAATGAAAAACTGTTTTTT	CASSLGTAGVGNEKLFF
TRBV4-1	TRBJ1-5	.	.	TGCGCCAGCAGCCAAGTCTTAACTAAAAATCAGCCCCAGCATTTT	CASSQVLTKNQPQHF
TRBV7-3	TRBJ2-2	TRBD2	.	TGTGCCAGCAGCTTCACTAGCGGAAACACCGGGGAGCTGTTTTTT	CASSFTSGNTGELFF
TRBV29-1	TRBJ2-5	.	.	TGCAGCATCAAACCGGGGATAGAGACCCAGTACTTC	CSIKPGIETQYF
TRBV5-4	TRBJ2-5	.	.	TGTGCCAGCAGCTTGGCATTAGTTGCGGCCCCGGAGACCCAGTACTTC	CASSLALVAAPETQYF
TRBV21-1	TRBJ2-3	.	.	TGTGCCAGCAGCAAGCCTCCCCAGCGGGAAGGAACAGATACGCAGTATTTT	CASSKPPQREGTDTQYF
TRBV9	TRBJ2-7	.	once	TGTGCCAGCAGCGCAGGGTCCAACTCCTACGAGCAGTACTTC	CASSAGSNSYEQYF
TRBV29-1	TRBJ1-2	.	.	TGCAGCGTGGGCCGCGACGACGGCTACACCTTC	CSVGRDDGYTF
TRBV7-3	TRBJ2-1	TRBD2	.	TGTGCCAGCAGCTTTAGAAGCGGGAGTGCGGATGAGCAGTTCTTC	CASSFRSGSADEQFF
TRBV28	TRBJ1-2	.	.	TGTGCCAGCAGTTTCCGGGGAGTATTTGGCTATGGCTACACCTTC	CASSFRGVFGYGYTF
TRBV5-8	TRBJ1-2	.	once	TGTGCCAGCAGCTTTTATGAGGGGCCCACCAGATTC	CASSFYEGPTRF
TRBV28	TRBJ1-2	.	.	.	CASSFGPGQRGYTF
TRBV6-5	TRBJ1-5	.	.	TGTGCCAGCAGTGTAAGGCCAAATCAGCCCCAGCATTTT	CASSVRPNQPQHF
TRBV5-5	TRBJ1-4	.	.	TGTGCCAGCAGCTTGGGTTCAACTAATGAAAAACTGTTTTTT	CASSLGSTNEKLFF